Below are 8 T cell receptor beta chains sequenced from a single sample in a study of regulatory T cells in long-lasting Graves disease. Investigators prepared the TCR beta libraries by applying iRepertoire HTBI primers and Arm-PCR of CDR3 regions. TCRdb independently ran MiXCR on the multiplex PCR reads; one entry per CDR3 protein. The repertoire holds roughly 450,000 distinct CDR3 sequences, with about 20% as singletons. Documented time point: persistent/refractory GD, antithyroid drugs over 5 years with positive TRAb. Isolated PBMC RNA provided the starting material for the TCR library. Sample: peripheral blood mononuclear cells (PBMCs), taken when the disease was refractory, from a patient treated with antithyroid drugs. The origin of the receptors is a female donor with Graves disease.

This clonotype occurred many times. CDR3 nucleotides: TGTGCCAGCAGCCGGGACAGGCTGCCGGGGGGGCAGTACTTC. Translating gives CASSRDRLPGGQYF. This chain connects TRBV6-1 to TRBJ2-7; weak D call: TRBD1 (8 bases). Germline V gene lookup returns CDR1 MNHNS and CDR2 SASEGT. This CDR3 has 14 amino acids. The V end was cut by 6 bases, the J end by 9 bases, with 21 bases between.

This clonotype has at least ten counts. The rearrangement uses TRBV12-3 or TRBV12-4 and TRBJ2-4, with D perhaps TRBD1 (6 bases). Trimming took 6 bases from V and 0 from J, leaving 12 bases between them. The CDR3 is made up of 15 amino acids. This chain's CDR3 is CASSQGRLAKNIQYF. CDR3 in DNA: TGTGCCAGCAGCCAGGGGCGGTTAGCCAAAAACATTCAGTACTTC.

This clonotype showed up just a few times. This sequence joins TRBV11-2 and TRBJ2-2, with 11 positions matching TRBD1. Unmatched junction bases numbered 10, after V lost 0 bases and J lost 7 bases. This CDR3 region has 18 residues. Germline CDR1 reads SGHAT; CDR2 reads FQNNGV. The CDR3 DNA follows: TGTGCCAGCAGCTTAGATGCGGGGACAGGGGGACTAATCGGGGAGCTGTTTTTT. This translates into CASSLDAGTGGLIGELFF.

This clonotype was recorded a few times. The chain carries TRBV20-1 and TRBJ1-2, with no clear D. Germline lookup yields CDR1 DFQATT and CDR2 SNEGSKA (reference sequence). This CDR3 region has 10 residues. The V gene lost 2 bases and the J gene lost 5 bases, with 3 bases spanning the gap. The chain's CDR3 is CSARLYGYTF. CDR3 DNA: TGCAGTGCTAGACTGTATGGCTACACCTTC.

This clonotype showed up many times. As DNA, the CDR3 is TGTGCCAGCAGTGAAGCGCATCCCAGGTCCGGCTACGAGCAGTACTTC. Translated: CASSEAHPRSGYEQYF. This rearrangement joins TRBV6-1 to TRBJ2-7, with D uncertain. Germline V gene lookup returns CDR1 MNHNS and CDR2 SASEGT. This CDR3 is built from 16 residues. Trimming stripped 0 bases from V and 3 bases from J, with 15 bases between.

DNA of the CDR3: TGTGCCAGCAGCTTAGGTACAGGGTGGCGTGAAAAACTGTTTTTT. The encoded protein is CASSLGTGWREKLFF. The V and J genes are TRBV7-2 and TRBJ1-4; D is possibly TRBD1 (6 bases). V lost 1 base, J lost 7 bases, and 13 bases lay in between. This CDR3 is 15 amino acids long. From germline, CDR1 is SGHTA and CDR2 FQGNSA.

In its sample, this clonotype was seen many times. The chain links TRBV6-1 to TRBJ1-2; D is unresolved. Germline loops: CDR1 MNHNS, CDR2 SASEGT. V shed 4 bases and J shed 6 bases, with 6 bases lying between them. CDR3 size: 11 residues. The CDR3 region has the DNA TGTGCCAGCAGTGTCGGGAATGGCTACACCTTC. Protein product: CASSVGNGYTF.

This chain uses TRBV30 with TRBJ1-1; no clear D. V lost 5 bases and J 0 bases, leaving 10 bases between the germline ends. The germline V gene has CDR1 GTSNPN and CDR2 SVGIG (reference sequence). This CDR3 contains 13 residues. This CDR3 is CAWSQAMNTEAFF. The CDR3 bases are TGTGCCTGGTCTCAGGCGATGAACACTGAAGCTTTCTTT.